The 17 T cell receptor beta chains presented below share a single source sample, sequenced in a study of T cells in Graves' hyperthyroidism and ophthalmopathy. RNA transcripts served as the template for amplifying TCR beta CDR3 regions. The study used the HTBI primer set for a first-round RT-PCR of the TCR CDR3. TCRdb re-analysed the multiplex PCR reads in MiXCR, keeping a single row per CDR3 protein. This sample carries about 610,000 distinct CDR3 sequences, roughly 14% of them seen once, and the ten largest clones take roughly 4.3%. The sequenced sample was blood. All receptors derive from a middle-aged woman with Graves' ophthalmopathy.

Ten or more counts support this clonotype. The chain is built from TRBV2 and TRBJ1-1; tentative D call: TRBD1 (5 bases). V was trimmed by 6 bases and J by 5 bases, leaving 7 bases between them. The CDR3 extends over 11 amino acids. Germline CDR1 SNHLY, CDR2 FYNNEI. The CDR3 sequence: CASRAGTEAFF. The CDR3 coding sequence is TGTGCCAGCAGAGCAGGGACTGAAGCTTTCTTT.

The gene calls are TRBV6-1 and TRBJ1-1; tentative D call: TRBD1 (5 bases). Trimming removed 0 bases from V and 6 bases from J, with 11 bases in between. CDR3 length: 14 amino acids. Germline assignment: CDR1 MNHNS and CDR2 SASEGT. The DNA of the CDR3 is TGTGCCAGCAGTGAAGCCCAGGGAGCTTCTGAAGCTTTCTTT. Translating it yields CASSEAQGASEAFF.

The table lists this clonotype with many counts. The V and J genes are TRBV7-3 and TRBJ2-5; D is tentatively TRBD1 or TRBD2 (5 bases each). The germline V gene has CDR1 SGHTA and CDR2 FQGTGA. The CDR3 has 15 residues. The V and J ends lost 5 bases and 2 bases respectively, with 15 bases between them. The CDR3 region is CASSIGTGWQETQYF. The DNA of the CDR3 is TGTGCCAGCAGCATAGGGACCGGGTGGCAAGAGACCCAGTACTTC.

This clonotype was detected many times. The V gene is TRBV9, the J gene TRBJ1-1; D is unresolved. The CDR3 contains 15 residues. CDR1 and CDR2 (germline): SGDLS, YYNGEE. With 0 bases removed from V and 1 base from J, the gap between germline ends came to 10 bases. The CDR3 DNA is TGTGCCAGCAGCGTAGTACCAAACCCGAACACTGAAGCTTTCTTT. It translates to CASSVVPNPNTEAFF.

This clonotype was recorded at least ten times. This sequence joins TRBV7-8 and TRBJ1-5; the D is unclear. In germline, CDR1 is SGHVS, CDR2 FQNEAQ. This CDR3 contains 17 residues. V dropped 3 bases and J dropped 2 bases, with 17 bases sitting between them. The CDR3 nucleotides read TGTGCCAGCAGCTTCCTCTATGCTTGGGGAGGCAATCAGCCCCAGCATTTT. Encoded protein: CASSFLYAWGGNQPQHF.

This clonotype was picked up many times. The chain recombines TRBV6-1 with TRBJ2-3, with a tentative D call TRBD2 (5 bases). CDR1 and CDR2 from the germline V gene are MNHNS and SASEGT. The V gene lost 7 bases and the J gene lost 5 bases, with 19 bases spanning the gap. The CDR3 loop spans 15 amino acids. The CDR3 loop reads CASNPLGVRGDTQYF. The DNA of the CDR3 is TGTGCCAGCAACCCCCTCGGAGTTCGGGGAGATACGCAGTATTTT.

This clonotype has a count of ten or more. This rearrangement joins TRBV7-2 to TRBJ2-5, with 7 bases matching TRBD1. This CDR3 has 16 residues. V shed 0 bases, J shed 4 bases, and the junction held 8 bases outside the gene matches. CDR1 is SGHTA and CDR2 is FQGNSA in the germline V gene. The CDR3 DNA sequence: TGTGCCAGCAGCTTAGCGACAGGGATCTCCCTAGAGACCCAGTACTTC. It translates to CASSLATGISLETQYF.

The chain combines TRBV30 with TRBJ1-5; 7 bases are shared with TRBD1. V was pared by 2 bases and J by 3 bases, with 10 bases of the junction left unmatched. CDR1 and CDR2 (germline): GTSNPN, SVGIG (reference sequence). The CDR3 is made up of 16 amino acids. CDR3 bases: TGTGCCTGGAGTCCCCCCCCGACAGGGCTCAATCAGCCCCAGCATTTT. Translating it yields CAWSPPPTGLNQPQHF.

In its sample, this clonotype was seen many times. This chain joins TRBV15 and TRBJ2-2; D gene ambiguous. Germline V CDR1 and CDR2: LNHNV, YYDKDF (reference sequence). This CDR3 is 15 amino acids long. V was shortened by 0 bases and J by 9 bases, with 14 bases between the two germline ends. Here the CDR3 DNA reads TGTGCCACCAGCAGAGATCTAAGCGCTTCCCGGGAGCTGTTTTTT. Residues: CATSRDLSASRELFF.

The J gene is TRBJ2-7, the V gene TRBV12-3 or TRBV12-4; 7 bases line up with TRBD1. This CDR3 is built from 15 residues. V shed 3 bases, J shed 3 bases, and the junction held 8 bases outside the gene matches. CDR3 loop: CASSFFNDRVYEQYF. The DNA of the CDR3 is TGTGCCAGCAGTTTCTTCAACGACAGGGTCTACGAGCAGTACTTC.

Ten or more counts support this clonotype. The V gene is TRBV12-3 or TRBV12-4, the J gene TRBJ2-6, with no clear D. This CDR3 is built from 14 residues. V lost 6 bases and J lost 8, with 14 bases in between. CDR3 in DNA: TGTGCCAGCAGAAGTAACCGCGGTCCCAACGTCCTGACTTTC. It codes for CASRSNRGPNVLTF.

This clonotype showed up many times. J is TRBJ2-7 and V is TRBV27, with no clear D. Trimming shortened V by 1 base and J by 2 bases, and 9 bases separated the two germline ends. The CDR3 totals 14 residues. The germline V gene has CDR1 MNHEY and CDR2 SMNVEV (reference sequence). In DNA form, the CDR3 reads TGTGCCAGCAGTTTATTGGGCGGACCCTACGAGCAGTACTTC. Its protein is CASSLLGGPYEQYF.

This clonotype was picked up many times. The rearrangement links TRBV7-2 to TRBJ2-7; D might be TRBD1 or TRBD2, each matching 6 bases. V was clipped by 5 bases and J by 6 bases, with 20 bases between them. Germline CDR1 and CDR2: SGHTA and FQGNSA. The length of the CDR3 is 15 residues. CDR3 DNA sequence: TGTGCCAGCAGCCTCGCACCTTACGGAGGGGGCGAGCAGTACTTC. This translates into CASSLAPYGGGEQYF.

This clonotype was found many times. The chain employs TRBV19 and TRBJ2-5, with TRBD1 as a possible D gene (5 bases). Germline CDR1 reads LNHDA; CDR2 reads SQIVND (reference sequence). This CDR3 region has 15 residues. With 5 bases removed from V and 5 bases from J, the gap between germline ends came to 18 bases. CDR3 nucleotide sequence: TGTGCCAGTAGTGCACTAATAGGGGATAGGGAGACCCAGTACTTC. Residues: CASSALIGDRETQYF.

This clonotype was counted many times. The rearrangement joins TRBV6-2 or TRBV6-3 to TRBJ2-2, with 15 bases fitting TRBD2. The CDR3 runs to 18 residues. With 5 bases clipped from V and 1 base from J, the junction kept 5 bases outside the gene matches. Germline V gene sequence: CDR1 MNHEY, CDR2 SVGEGT. For the CDR3, the DNA is TGTGCCAGCAGTACTTGGACTAGCGGGAGGGGGAACACCGGGGAGCTGTTTTTT. Translated, it gives CASSTWTSGRGNTGELFF.

V usage is TRBV27 and J usage is TRBJ2-7; D ambiguous. CDR1 is MNHEY and CDR2 is SMNVEV in the germline V gene (reference sequence). The length of the CDR3 is 13 residues. Trimming cost V 5 bases and J 1 base, with 9 bases left between them. CDR3 sequence: CASSELGSYEQYF. CDR3 in DNA: TGTGCCAGCAGTGAGCTAGGGTCCTACGAGCAGTACTTC.

This clonotype occurred many times. The gene calls are TRBV2 and TRBJ2-7; D not certain. Germline V CDR1 and CDR2: SNHLY, FYNNEI. Trimming cost V 0 bases and J 2 bases, with 2 bases left between them. There are 12 residues in the CDR3. CDR3 DNA: TGTGCCAGCAGTGAAGCGGCCTACGAGCAGTACTTC. This translates into CASSEAAYEQYF.